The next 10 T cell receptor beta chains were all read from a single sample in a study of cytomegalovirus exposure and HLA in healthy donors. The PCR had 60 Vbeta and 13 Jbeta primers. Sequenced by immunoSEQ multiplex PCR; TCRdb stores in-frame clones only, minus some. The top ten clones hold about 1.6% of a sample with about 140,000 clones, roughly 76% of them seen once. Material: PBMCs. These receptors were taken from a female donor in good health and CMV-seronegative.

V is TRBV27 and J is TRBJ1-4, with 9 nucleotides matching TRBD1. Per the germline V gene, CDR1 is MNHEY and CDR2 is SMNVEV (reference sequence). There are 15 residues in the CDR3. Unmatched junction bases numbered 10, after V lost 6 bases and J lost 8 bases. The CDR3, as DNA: TGTGCCAGCAGCAAAAGGTGGGACAGGGACGAAAAACTGTTTTTT. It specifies CASSKRWDRDEKLFF.

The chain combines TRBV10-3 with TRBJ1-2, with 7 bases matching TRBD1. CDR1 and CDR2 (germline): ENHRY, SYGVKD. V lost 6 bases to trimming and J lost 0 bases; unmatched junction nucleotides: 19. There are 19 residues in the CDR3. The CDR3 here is CAIRTYVVTGNMSNYGYTF. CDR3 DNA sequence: TGTGCCATCAGGACATATGTCGTGACAGGGAATATGTCTAACTATGGCTACACCTTC.

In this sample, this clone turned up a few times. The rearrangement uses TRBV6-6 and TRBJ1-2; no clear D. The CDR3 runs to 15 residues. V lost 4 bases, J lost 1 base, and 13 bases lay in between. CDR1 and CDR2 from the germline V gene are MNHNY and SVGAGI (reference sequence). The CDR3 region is CASSSIFEDNYGYTF. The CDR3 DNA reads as TGTGCCAGCAGTTCCATCTTCGAGGATAACTATGGCTACACCTTC.

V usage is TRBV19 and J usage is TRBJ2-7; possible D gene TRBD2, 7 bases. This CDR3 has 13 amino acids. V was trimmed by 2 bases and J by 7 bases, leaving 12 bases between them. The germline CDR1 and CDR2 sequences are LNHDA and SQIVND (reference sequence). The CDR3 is CASSIQGRGEQYF. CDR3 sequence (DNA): TGTGCCAGTAGTATACAGGGGAGGGGGGAGCAGTACTTC.

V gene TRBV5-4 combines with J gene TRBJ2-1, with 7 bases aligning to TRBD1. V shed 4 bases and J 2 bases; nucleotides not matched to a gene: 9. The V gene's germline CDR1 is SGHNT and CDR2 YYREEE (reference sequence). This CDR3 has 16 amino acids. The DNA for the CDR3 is TGTGCCAGCAGCCCCCGGACAGGTGGGGCCTACAATGAGCAGTTCTTC. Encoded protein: CASSPRTGGAYNEQFF.

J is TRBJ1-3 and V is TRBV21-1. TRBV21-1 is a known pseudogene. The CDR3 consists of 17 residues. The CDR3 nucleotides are TGTGCCAGCAGCAAAACTTCCCCAAACGCTGATGGAAACACCATATATTTT. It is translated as CASSKTSPNADGNTIYF.

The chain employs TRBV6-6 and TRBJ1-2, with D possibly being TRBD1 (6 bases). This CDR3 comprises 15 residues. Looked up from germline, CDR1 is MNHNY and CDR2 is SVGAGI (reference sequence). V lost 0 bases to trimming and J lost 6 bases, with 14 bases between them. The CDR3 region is CASSYSLPGVNGYTF. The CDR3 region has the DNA TGTGCCAGCAGTTACTCGTTGCCAGGGGTGAATGGCTACACCTTC.

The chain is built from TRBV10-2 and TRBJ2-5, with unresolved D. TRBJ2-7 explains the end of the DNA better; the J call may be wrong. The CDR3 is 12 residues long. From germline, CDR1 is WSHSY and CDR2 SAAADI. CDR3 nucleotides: TGCGCCAGCAGTCCCAACTCCTACGAGCAGTACTTC. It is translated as CASSPNSYEQYF.

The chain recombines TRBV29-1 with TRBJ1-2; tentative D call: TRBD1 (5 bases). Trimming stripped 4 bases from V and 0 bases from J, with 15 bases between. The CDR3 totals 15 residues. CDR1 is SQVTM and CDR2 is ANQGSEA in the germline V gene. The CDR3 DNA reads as TGCAGCGTTGGGGGCGGTTTAGGGTCTAACTATGGCTACACCTTC. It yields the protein CSVGGGLGSNYGYTF. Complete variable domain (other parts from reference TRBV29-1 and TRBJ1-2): SAVISQKPSRDICQRGTSLTIQCQVDSQVTMMFWYRQQPGQSLTLIATANQGSEATYESGFVIDKFPISRPNLTFSTLTVSNMSPEDSSIYLCSVGGGLGSNYGYTFGSGTRLTVV.

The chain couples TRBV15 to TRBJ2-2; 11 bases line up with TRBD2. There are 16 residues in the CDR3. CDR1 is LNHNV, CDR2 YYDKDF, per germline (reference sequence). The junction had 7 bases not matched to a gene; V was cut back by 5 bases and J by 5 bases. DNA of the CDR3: TGTGCCACCAGCGTTCTAGCGGGAGGAGGTACCGGGGAGCTGTTTTTT. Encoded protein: CATSVLAGGGTGELFF.